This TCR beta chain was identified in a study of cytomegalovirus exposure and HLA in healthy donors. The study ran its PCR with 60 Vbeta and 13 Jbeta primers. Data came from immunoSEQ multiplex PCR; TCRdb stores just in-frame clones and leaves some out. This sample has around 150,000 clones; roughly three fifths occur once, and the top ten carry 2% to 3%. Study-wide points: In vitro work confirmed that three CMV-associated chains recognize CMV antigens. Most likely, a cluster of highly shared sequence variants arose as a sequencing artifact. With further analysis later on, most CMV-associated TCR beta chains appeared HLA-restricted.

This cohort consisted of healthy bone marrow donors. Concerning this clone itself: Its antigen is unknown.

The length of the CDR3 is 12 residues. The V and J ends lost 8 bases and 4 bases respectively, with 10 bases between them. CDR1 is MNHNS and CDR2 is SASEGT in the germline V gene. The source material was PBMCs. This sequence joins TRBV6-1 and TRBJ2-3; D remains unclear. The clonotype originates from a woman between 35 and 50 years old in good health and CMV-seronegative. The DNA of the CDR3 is TGTGCCAGCTTGAAGAGTCCAGATACGCAGTATTTT. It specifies CASLKSPDTQYF.